This T cell receptor beta chain was recorded in a study of shared clonotypes between healthy human individuals. About the research overall: Per-donor plates numbered three CD4 naive, three CD4 memory, two CD8 naive and one CD8 memory.

Measured with immunoSEQ multiplex PCR; TCRdb has only the in-frame clones, and not every one. The data show hundreds of thousands of clones, 98% seen once. Terminally differentiated effector memory CD45RA+ cells were left out of the naive CD8 fraction, which was CD45RO-negative and positively selected for CCR7. Sequencing was performed on naive CD8+ T cells sorted from blood. This clonotype was obtained from a man aged 25-45 years in good health.

For the CDR3, the DNA is TGCGCCAGCAGTGAGTCGGTCTGGGAAAGCTACAATGAGCAGTTCTTC. The encoded protein is CASSESVWESYNEQFF. The chain joins TRBV10-2 to TRBJ2-1, with no clear D. The CDR3 extends over 16 amino acids. The germline V and J ends were trimmed by 0 bases and 3 bases, with 12 bases remaining between them. Germline CDR1 reads WSHSY; CDR2 reads SAAADI.